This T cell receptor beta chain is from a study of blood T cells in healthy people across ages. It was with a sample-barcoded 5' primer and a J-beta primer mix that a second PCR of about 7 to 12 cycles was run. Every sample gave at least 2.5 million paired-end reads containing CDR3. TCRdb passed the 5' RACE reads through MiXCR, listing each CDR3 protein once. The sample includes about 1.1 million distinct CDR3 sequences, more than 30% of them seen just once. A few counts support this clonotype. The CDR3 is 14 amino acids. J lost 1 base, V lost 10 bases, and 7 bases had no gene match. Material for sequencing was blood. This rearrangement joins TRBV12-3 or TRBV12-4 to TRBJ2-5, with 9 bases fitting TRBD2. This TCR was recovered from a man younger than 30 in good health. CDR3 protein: CAIAGGTVQETQYF. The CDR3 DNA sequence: TGTGCCATCGCGGGGGGGACAGTCCAAGAGACCCAGTACTTC.